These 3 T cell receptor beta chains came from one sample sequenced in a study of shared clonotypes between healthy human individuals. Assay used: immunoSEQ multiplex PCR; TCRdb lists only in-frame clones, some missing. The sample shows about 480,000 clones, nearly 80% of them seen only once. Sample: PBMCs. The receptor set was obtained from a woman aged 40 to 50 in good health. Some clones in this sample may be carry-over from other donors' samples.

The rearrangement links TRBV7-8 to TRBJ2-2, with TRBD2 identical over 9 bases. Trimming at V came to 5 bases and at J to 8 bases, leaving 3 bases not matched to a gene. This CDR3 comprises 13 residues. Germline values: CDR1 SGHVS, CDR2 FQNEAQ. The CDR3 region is CASSKSGRGELFF. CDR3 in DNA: TGTGCCAGCAGCAAAAGCGGGAGGGGGGAGCTGTTTTTT.

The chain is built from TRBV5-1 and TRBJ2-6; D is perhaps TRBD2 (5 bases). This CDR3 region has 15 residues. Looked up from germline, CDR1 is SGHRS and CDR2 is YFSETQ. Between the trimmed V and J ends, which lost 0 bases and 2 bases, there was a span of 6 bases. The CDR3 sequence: CASSLEGAGANVLTF. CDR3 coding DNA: TGCGCCAGCAGCTTGGAGGGAGCTGGGGCCAACGTCCTGACTTTC.

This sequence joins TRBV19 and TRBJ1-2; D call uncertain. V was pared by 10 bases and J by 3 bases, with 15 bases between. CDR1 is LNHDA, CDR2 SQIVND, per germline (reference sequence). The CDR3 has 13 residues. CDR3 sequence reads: CATGLADYYGYTF. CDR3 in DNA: TGTGCCACCGGTCTGGCAGATTACTATGGCTACACCTTC.